The subject of this entry is one T cell receptor beta chain. Repertoires were generated with immunoSEQ multiplex PCR, while TCRdb's copy carries only in-frame clones and drops some. The sample shows 50,000 to 70,000 clones, around 78% of them seen only once. The data were obtained in a study of OX40 agonist ivuxolimab in advanced cancers. Study summary: The group had a mean age of about 65 years, ranged from roughly 20 to 80, and was around 86% male. 40% to 50% of patients had received prior checkpoint inhibitor therapy.

V shed 5 bases and J shed 2 bases, with 16 bases lying between them. Germline V lookup: CDR1 SGHTA, CDR2 FQGNSA. CDR3 size: 15 residues. The TCR comes from an adult with an advanced solid tumor such as melanoma, head and neck, liver or kidney cancer. Specimen: CD4+ or CD8+ T cells sorted from blood, collected in a trial of the OX40 agonist ivuxolimab. The V and J genes are TRBV7-2 and TRBJ2-7; D is unresolved. The DNA of the CDR3 is TGTGCCAGCAGCCCTGGGCCGATTGGGGCCTACGAGCAGTACTTC. Its translation is CASSPGPIGAYEQYF. The variable domain in full, with the rest retrieved from reference TRBV7-2 and TRBJ2-7, is GAGVSQSPSNKVTEKGKDVELRCDPISGHTALYWYRQSLGQGLEFLIYFQGNSAPDKSGLPSDRFSAERTGGSVSTLTIQRTQQEDSAVYLCASSPGPIGAYEQYFGPGTRLTVT.